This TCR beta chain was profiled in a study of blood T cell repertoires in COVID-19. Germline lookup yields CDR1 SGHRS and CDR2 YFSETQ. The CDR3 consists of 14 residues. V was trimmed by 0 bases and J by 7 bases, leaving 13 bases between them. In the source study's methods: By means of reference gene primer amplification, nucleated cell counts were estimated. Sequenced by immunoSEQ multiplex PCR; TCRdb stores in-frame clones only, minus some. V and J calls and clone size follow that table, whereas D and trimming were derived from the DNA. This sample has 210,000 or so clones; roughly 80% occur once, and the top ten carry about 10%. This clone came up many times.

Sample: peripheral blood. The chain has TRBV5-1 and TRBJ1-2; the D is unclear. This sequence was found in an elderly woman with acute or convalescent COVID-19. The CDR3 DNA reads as TGCGCCAGCAGCTTGGAAGAGGAATTAAGTGGCTACACCTTC. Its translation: CASSLEEELSGYTF.